This T cell receptor beta chain was obtained from a study of shared clonotypes between healthy human individuals. Here immunoSEQ multiplex PCR was the method, and the copy in TCRdb shows in-frame clones only, minus some. The sample carries about 1 million clones, more than 65% recorded once. Germline CDR1 LNHDA, CDR2 SQIVND (reference sequence). Trimming shortened V by 3 bases and J by 1 base, and 5 bases separated the two germline ends. The CDR3 is made up of 13 amino acids. CD45RA+ naive and CD45RA-negative memory subsets were separated from CD4+ cells. The receptor was isolated from a man aged 18 to 30 in good health. The sample consisted of memory CD4+ T cells sorted from blood. Subset defined: CD45RA-negative fraction. The chain employs TRBV19 and TRBJ2-3; D gene unclear. This CDR3 is CASSMFRTDTQYF. The CDR3 coding sequence is TGTGCCAGTAGTATGTTTCGCACAGATACGCAGTATTTT.